What follows describes a single T cell receptor beta chain. What it binds is not known. TCRdb called the 5' RACE reads again in MiXCR, with one record for every CDR3 protein. The sample holds roughly 180,000 distinct CDR3 sequences, 9.8% seen once. This sample is part of a study of CD8 T cells in ankylosing spondylitis. Broader study findings: Seven to nine highly homologous variants formed a TCR beta motif that appeared characteristic of ankylosing spondylitis blood. The clones that were linked to disease were reported to be significantly enriched in matched synovial fluid samples from ankylosing spondylitis patients.

The CDR3 has 18 amino acids. Germline values: CDR1 MDHEN, CDR2 SYDVKM. V lost 7 bases, J lost 3 bases, and 11 bases stayed unmatched. The genes are TRBV28 and TRBJ2-3; 15 bases fit TRBD2. The sequence came from a female donor with ankylosing spondylitis or in good health (not recorded which). The specimen was blood, either unsorted or a sorted T cell fraction (not recorded which). The CDR3 bases are TGTGCCAGCACCGTGGGGACTAGCGGGAGGCGGGGTACAGATACGCAGTATTTT. It is translated as CASTVGTSGRRGTDTQYF. The full variable domain, with the rest looked up from reference TRBV28 and TRBJ2-3, is DVKVTQSSRYLVKRTGEKVFLECVQDMDHENMFWYRQDPGLGLRLIYFSYDVKMKEKGDIPEGYSVSREKKERFSLILESASTNQTSMYLCASTVGTSGRRGTDTQYFGPGTRLTVL.